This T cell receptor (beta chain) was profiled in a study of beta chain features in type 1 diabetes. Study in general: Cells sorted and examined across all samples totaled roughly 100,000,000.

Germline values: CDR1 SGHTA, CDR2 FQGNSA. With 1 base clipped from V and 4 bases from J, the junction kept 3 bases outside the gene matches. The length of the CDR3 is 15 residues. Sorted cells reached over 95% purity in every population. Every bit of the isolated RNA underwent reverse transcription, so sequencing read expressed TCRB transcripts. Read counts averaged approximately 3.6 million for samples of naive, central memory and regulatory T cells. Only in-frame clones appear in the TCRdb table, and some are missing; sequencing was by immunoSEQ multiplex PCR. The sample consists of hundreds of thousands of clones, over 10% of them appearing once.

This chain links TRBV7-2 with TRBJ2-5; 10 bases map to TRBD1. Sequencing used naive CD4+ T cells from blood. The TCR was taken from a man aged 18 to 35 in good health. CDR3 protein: CASSLGGQGRETQYF. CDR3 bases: TGTGCCAGCAGCTTAGGGGGACAGGGGCGAGAGACCCAGTACTTC.